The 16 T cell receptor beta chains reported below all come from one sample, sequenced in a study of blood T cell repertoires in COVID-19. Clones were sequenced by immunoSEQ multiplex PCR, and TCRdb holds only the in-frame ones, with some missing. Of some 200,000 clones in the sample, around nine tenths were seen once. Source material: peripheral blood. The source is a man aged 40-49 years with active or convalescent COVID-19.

CDR3 nucleotide sequence: TGTGCCAGCAGTGGGGGACAGCTGATCCCTGAGCAGTACTTC. Encoded protein: CASSGGQLIPEQYF. The chain uses TRBV2 and TRBJ2-7; 7 bases are a match to TRBD1. CDR1 is SNHLY and CDR2 is FYNNEI in the germline V gene. The CDR3 runs to 14 residues. The V gene end was trimmed by 4 bases and the J gene end by 7 bases; junction bases not matched to a gene: 10. Drawing the rest from reference TRBV2 and TRBJ2-7, the complete variable domain is EPEVTQTPSHQVTQMGQEVILRCVPISNHLYFYWYRQILGQKVEFLVSFYNNEISEKSEIFDDQFSVERPDGSNFTLKIRSTKLEDSAMYFCASSGGQLIPEQYFGPGTRLTVT.

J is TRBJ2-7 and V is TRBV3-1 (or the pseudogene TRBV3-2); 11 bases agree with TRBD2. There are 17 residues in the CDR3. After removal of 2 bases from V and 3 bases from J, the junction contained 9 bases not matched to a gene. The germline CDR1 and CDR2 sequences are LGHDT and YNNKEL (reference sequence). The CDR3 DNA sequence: TGTGCCAGCAGCCAACCAACAACTAGCGGGGGCTACTACGAGCAGTACTTC. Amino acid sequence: CASSQPTTSGGYYEQYF.

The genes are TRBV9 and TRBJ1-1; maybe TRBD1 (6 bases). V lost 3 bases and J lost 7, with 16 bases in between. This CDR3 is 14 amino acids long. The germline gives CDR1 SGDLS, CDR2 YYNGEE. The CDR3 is CASSATDRGVEAFF. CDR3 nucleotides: TGTGCCAGCAGCGCAACGGACAGAGGGGTTGAAGCTTTCTTT.

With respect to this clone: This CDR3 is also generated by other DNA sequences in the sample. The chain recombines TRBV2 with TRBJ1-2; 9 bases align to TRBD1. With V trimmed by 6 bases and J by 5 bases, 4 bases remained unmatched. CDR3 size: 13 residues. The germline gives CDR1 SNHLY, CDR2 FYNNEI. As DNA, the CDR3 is TGTGCCAGCAGCGAGGGACAGGGATATGGCTACACCTTC. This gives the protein CASSEGQGYGYTF. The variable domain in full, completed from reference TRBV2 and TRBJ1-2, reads EPEVTQTPSHQVTQMGQEVILRCVPISNHLYFYWYRQILGQKVEFLVSFYNNEISEKSEIFDDQFSVERPDGSNFTLKIRSTKLEDSAMYFCASSEGQGYGYTFGSGTRLTVV.

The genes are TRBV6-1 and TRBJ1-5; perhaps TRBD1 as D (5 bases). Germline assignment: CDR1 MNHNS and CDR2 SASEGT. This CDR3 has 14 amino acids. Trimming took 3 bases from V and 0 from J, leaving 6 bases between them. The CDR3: CASSDGHSNQPQHF. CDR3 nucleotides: TGTGCCAGCAGTGACGGACATAGCAATCAGCCCCAGCATTTT.

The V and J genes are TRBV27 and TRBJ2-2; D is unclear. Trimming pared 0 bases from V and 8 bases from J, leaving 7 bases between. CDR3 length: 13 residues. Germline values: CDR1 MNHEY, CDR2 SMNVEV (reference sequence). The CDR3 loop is CASSLSWAGELFF. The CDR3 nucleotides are TGTGCCAGCAGTTTATCATGGGCTGGGGAGCTGTTTTTT.

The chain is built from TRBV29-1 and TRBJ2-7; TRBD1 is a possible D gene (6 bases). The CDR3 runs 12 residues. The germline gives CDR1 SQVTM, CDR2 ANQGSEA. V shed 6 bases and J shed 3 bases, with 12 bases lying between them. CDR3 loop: CSVLTGNYEQYF. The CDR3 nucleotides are TGCAGCGTGCTGACAGGCAACTACGAGCAGTACTTC.

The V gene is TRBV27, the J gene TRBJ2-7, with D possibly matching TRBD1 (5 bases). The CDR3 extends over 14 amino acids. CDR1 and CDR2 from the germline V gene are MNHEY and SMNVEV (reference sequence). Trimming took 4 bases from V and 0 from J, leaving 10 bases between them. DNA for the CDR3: TGTGCCAGCAGTTCCCAGGGTAGCTCCTACGAGCAGTACTTC. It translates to CASSSQGSSYEQYF.

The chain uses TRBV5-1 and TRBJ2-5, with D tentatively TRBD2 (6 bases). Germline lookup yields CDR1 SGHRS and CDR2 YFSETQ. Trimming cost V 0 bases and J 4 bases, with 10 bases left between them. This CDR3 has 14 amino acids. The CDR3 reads CASSLEGRGETQYF. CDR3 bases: TGCGCCAGCAGCTTGGAGGGGCGGGGAGAGACCCAGTACTTC.

The CDR3 reads CASSKGPGDNQSPLHF. The CDR3 DNA reads as TGTGCCAGCAGCAAAGGTCCGGGGGATAACCAGTCACCCCTCCACTTT. The V and J genes are TRBV21-1 and TRBJ1-6. TRBV21-1 is an annotated pseudogene. CDR3 length: 16 amino acids.

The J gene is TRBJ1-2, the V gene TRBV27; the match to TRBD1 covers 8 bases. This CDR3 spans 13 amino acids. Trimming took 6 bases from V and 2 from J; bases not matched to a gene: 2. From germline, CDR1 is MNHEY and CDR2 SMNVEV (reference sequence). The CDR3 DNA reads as TGTGCCAGCAGCCAGGGGGCCAACTATGGCTACACCTTC. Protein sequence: CASSQGANYGYTF.

This chain's CDR3 is CASSRTGTVNTGELFF. DNA of the CDR3: TGTGCCAGCAGTAGAACCGGGACAGTGAACACCGGGGAGCTGTTTTTT. The genes are TRBV27 and TRBJ2-2; 7 bases line up with TRBD1. This CDR3 contains 16 residues. From germline, CDR1 is MNHEY and CDR2 SMNVEV (reference sequence). Trimming cost V 5 bases and J 1 base; bases outside gene matches: 7.

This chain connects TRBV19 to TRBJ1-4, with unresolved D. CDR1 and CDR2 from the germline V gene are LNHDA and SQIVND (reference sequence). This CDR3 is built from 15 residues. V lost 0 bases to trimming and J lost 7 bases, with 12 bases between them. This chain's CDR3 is CASSIEESSGEKLFF. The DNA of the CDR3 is TGTGCCAGTAGTATAGAGGAGTCCTCGGGTGAAAAACTGTTTTTT.

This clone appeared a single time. CDR3 residues: CASRRPGLKTDTQYF. CDR3 DNA sequence: TGTGCCAGCAGGAGGCCGGGACTCAAGACAGATACGCAGTATTTT. The rearrangement joins TRBV7-2 to TRBJ2-3; TRBD2 is a possible D gene (6 bases). Deletions cut 6 bases from V and 3 bases from J, with 16 bases between. The CDR3 is 15 amino acids. Per the germline V gene, CDR1 is SGHTA and CDR2 is FQGNSA. Combining the CDR3 with reference TRBV7-2 and TRBJ2-3 gives the whole variable domain GAGVSQSPSNKVTEKGKDVELRCDPISGHTALYWYRQSLGQGLEFLIYFQGNSAPDKSGLPSDRFSAERTGGSVSTLTIQRTQQEDSAVYLCASRRPGLKTDTQYFGPGTRLTVL.

The CDR3 loop reads CASSQAGLSTNEKLFF. CDR3 nucleotide sequence: TGTGCCAGCAGCCAAGCGGGACTCTCAACTAATGAAAAACTGTTTTTT. V and J are TRBV3-1 (or the pseudogene TRBV3-2) and TRBJ1-4; maybe TRBD1 (5 bases). Trimming stripped 1 base from V and 0 bases from J, with 9 bases between. The CDR3 has 16 residues. Per the germline V gene, CDR1 is LGHDT and CDR2 is YNNKEL (reference sequence).

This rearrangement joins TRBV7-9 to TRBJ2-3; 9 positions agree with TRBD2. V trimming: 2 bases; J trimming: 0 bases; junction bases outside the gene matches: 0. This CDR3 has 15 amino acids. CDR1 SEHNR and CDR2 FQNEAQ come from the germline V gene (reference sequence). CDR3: CASSLLAGSTDTQYF. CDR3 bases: TGTGCCAGCAGCTTACTAGCGGGGAGCACAGATACGCAGTATTTT.